This TCR beta chain emerged from a study of blood T cells in healthy people across ages (dated by TCRdb to between 2014 and 2017). About the investigation overall: In model experiments, template switching captured about one uniquely barcoded TCR beta cDNA molecule for every two T cells. The study measured age-related changes in TCR beta repertoire diversity using deep sequencing normalized with unique cDNA molecular identifiers. To avoid experimental bias, donors of different ages were spread randomly across the sequencing lanes. The donors were split into four age groups: young (average 16 years), middle-aged (about 40), aged (more than 55) and long-lived (more than 80). Two additional independent replicas of 1 million unique cDNA reads from the same blood draw were analyzed for two donors (one aged 18 to 30 and one aged 80 or older). What the authors observed across the whole study: Estimates of total diversity based on one million sequenced T cells were considered lower bounds and underestimates. There was a strong correlation between observed TCR beta diversity and the percentage of naive T cells measured by flow cytometry. Observed TCR beta diversity per million T cells fell roughly linearly with age, and a significant reduction was already apparent by age approximately 41. Bulk unsorted PBMC profiling prevented conclusive comparison of naive and antigen-experienced compartments. Because donor CMV infection status was unknown, age-related changes in expanded clonotypes were potentially confounded. The long-lived group showed more naive CD4+ T cells, fewer expanded clones and increased TCR diversity than the aged group, suggesting age selection.

The library relied on 5' RACE. The reads were generated on an Illumina HiSeq 2500. A second 7 to 11 cycle PCR used a sample-barcoded 5' primer and a J-beta primer mix. A template-switch 5' adaptor carrying 12 random nucleotides introduced a unique molecular identifier onto each TCR beta cDNA molecule. Each sample yielded at least 3 million CDR3-containing paired-end reads. First-strand cDNA was synthesized from all RNA with the Mint cDNA synthesis kit, primed by a TRBC-specific oligonucleotide. Following uracil-DNA glycosylase treatment, a first 18-cycle PCR with universal primers M1SS and BC2_uni_R was performed on all cDNA. Turning to the authors' computational methods: Normalization of each sample was performed by random selection of 1 million high-quality reads, each carrying a distinct molecular identifier. Reads sharing molecular identifiers were discarded rather than binned into consensus sequences. MiTCR, set to a Q25 quality threshold and the strictest error-elimination algorithm, was used for CDR3 identification, clonotype clustering and error correction. Lower-bound total TCR beta diversity was estimated with a nonparametric unseen species model using Euler transformation. Starting from the raw public reads, TCRdb applied fastp trimming at Q25, assembled clones with MiXCR and retained in-frame beta chains. Rows are combined by CDR3 protein, so each entry shows the most common genes and DNA. TCRdb, rather than the study authors, made the V and J calls. Within this sample are some 640,000 distinct CDR3 sequences, with 25% to 30% of them counted one time only. The leading ten clones occupy 15% to 19% of the sample.

Donors were roughly 40 systemically healthy Caucasian individuals from Russia aged roughly 6 to 100 years. Approximately 9.3 milliliters of peripheral blood were collected from each donor into EDTA-treated Vacutainer tubes. PBMCs were isolated by Ficoll-Paque density-gradient centrifugation, with at least 7 million obtained per sample. Total RNA was extracted from PBMCs with Trizol reagent, with at least 5 micrograms obtained per sample. The percentages of naive CD45RAhigh/CD27high T cells were determined by flow cytometry on a PBMC aliquot from every donor. In the germline V gene, CDR1 corresponds to SGHTA and CDR2 to FQGNSA. From the cysteine up to the phenylalanine, the CDR3 has a length of 14 residues. CDR3 DNA only is kept here, 42 bases in frame from base 1. As for this clonotype: This clone's antigen is unknown. A read error may explain this, as a much larger clone is one base away.

Specimen: blood. This clonotype was obtained from a woman at least 80 years old in good health. The receptor chain draws on TRBV7-2 and TRBJ2-1, with the D gene too uncertain to name. TRBJ2-7 explains the end of the DNA better; the J call may be wrong. The CDR3 region: CASSLVSAYNEQYF. The DNA sequence follows: TGTGCCAGCAGCTTAGTATCTGCCTACAATGAGCAGTACTTC.